These T cell receptor beta chains were read from a single sample in a study of blood T cell repertoires in COVID-19. Here immunoSEQ multiplex PCR was the method, and the copy in TCRdb shows in-frame clones only, minus some. Of some 350,000 clones in the sample, approximately 92% were seen once. Sequencing was done on a sample of PBMCs or T cells enriched from blood (not recorded which). The source is a young man who had recovered from COVID-19. Both conserved end residues are part of each CDR3. Each record gives: V gene, J gene, clone size, D gene, CDR3 DNA, CDR3 protein. The D gene is left open where the match is weak. Only part of the rows carry a size: once, few, many, or a class if the clone is expanded.

v_call: TRBV19; j_call: TRBJ1-1; clone_size: -; d_call: TRBD1; cdr3_nt: TGTGCCAGTAAAGAATCCAACGACAGGGGGCAAGCTTTCTTT; cdr3_aa: CASKESNDRGQAFF
v_call: TRBV23-1; j_call: TRBJ1-1; clone_size: -; d_call: TRBD1; cdr3_nt: TGCGCCAGCAGTCAACCGAGAGCCACCCGGGACAGGGGATCTGAAGCTTTCTTT; cdr3_aa: CASSQPRATRDRGSEAFF
v_call: TRBV27; j_call: TRBJ1-4; clone_size: once; d_call: -; cdr3_nt: TGTGCCACCTCCTTAGCCCCGGCCCCGAGAAAACTGTTTTTT; cdr3_aa: CATSLAPAPRKLFF
v_call: TRBV11-2; j_call: TRBJ2-5; clone_size: -; d_call: TRBD2; cdr3_nt: TGTGCCAGCAGCTTAGAGGCGGGGGGACATCAAGAGACCCAGTACTTC; cdr3_aa: CASSLEAGGHQETQYF
v_call: TRBV2; j_call: TRBJ1-2; clone_size: -; d_call: TRBD1; cdr3_nt: TGTGCCAGCAGTGAAAGGGGACAGGGTGGCTACACCTTC; cdr3_aa: CASSERGQGGYTF
v_call: TRBV5-6; j_call: TRBJ2-7; clone_size: -; d_call: TRBD1; cdr3_nt: TGTGCCAGCTTAGCTGCACAGGGGGTCTACGAGCAGTACTTC; cdr3_aa: CASLAAQGVYEQYF
v_call: TRBV7-3; j_call: TRBJ2-1; clone_size: -; d_call: TRBD1; cdr3_nt: TGTGCCAGCAGCTTAACGAGGGTGACAGGGATGAATGAGCAGTTCTTC; cdr3_aa: CASSLTRVTGMNEQFF
v_call: TRBV5-4; j_call: TRBJ2-1; clone_size: -; d_call: -; cdr3_nt: TGTGCCAGCAGCTTTCTAGAGGAGCAGTTCTTC; cdr3_aa: CASSFLEEQFF
v_call: TRBV6-5; j_call: TRBJ2-7; clone_size: once; d_call: -; cdr3_nt: TGTGCCAGCAGTTCAGGGTTTAGTGACGAGCAGTACTTC; cdr3_aa: CASSSGFSDEQYF
v_call: TRBV11-2; j_call: TRBJ2-1; clone_size: -; d_call: TRBD2; cdr3_nt: TGTGCCAGCAGCCGACGGACTAGCGGAACCTACAATGAGCAGTTCTTC; cdr3_aa: CASSRRTSGTYNEQFF
v_call: TRBV18; j_call: TRBJ1-1; clone_size: -; d_call: -; cdr3_nt: TGTGCCAGCTCACCATCGGAGGGGTCCACTGAAGCTTTCTTT; cdr3_aa: CASSPSEGSTEAFF
v_call: TRBV9; j_call: TRBJ2-1; clone_size: -; d_call: -; cdr3_nt: TGTGCCAGCAGCATACTGGGCGCTGGGAATGAGCAGTTCTTC; cdr3_aa: CASSILGAGNEQFF
v_call: TRBV27; j_call: TRBJ2-2; clone_size: -; d_call: TRBD1; cdr3_nt: TGTGCCAGCAGGAGGGACAGCGACACCGGGGAGCTGTTTTTT; cdr3_aa: CASRRDSDTGELFF
v_call: TRBV7-2; j_call: TRBJ2-1; clone_size: few; d_call: -; cdr3_nt: TGTGCCAGCAGCTTAGAGCTCCGTGAGCAGTTCTTC; cdr3_aa: CASSLELREQFF
v_call: TRBV5-4; j_call: TRBJ1-2; clone_size: -; d_call: TRBD1; cdr3_nt: TGTGCCAGCAGCAAGGACAGGGGTGGGTGGGGCTACACCTTC; cdr3_aa: CASSKDRGGWGYTF
v_call: TRBV18; j_call: TRBJ2-5; clone_size: -; d_call: TRBD2; cdr3_nt: TGTGCCAGCTCACCACCATCGAGGAGTAGCGGGGAAGAGACCCAGTACTTC; cdr3_aa: CASSPPSRSSGEETQYF
v_call: TRBV6-5; j_call: TRBJ2-2; clone_size: -; d_call: TRBD2; cdr3_nt: TGTGCCAGCAGCTTTAGCGGGAGTCGGGCCGGGGAGCTGTTTTTT; cdr3_aa: CASSFSGSRAGELFF
v_call: TRBV6-6; j_call: TRBJ2-3; clone_size: -; d_call: -; cdr3_nt: TGTGCCAGCAGGGGGGGTACCACAGATACGCAGTATTTT; cdr3_aa: CASRGGTTDTQYF
v_call: TRBV7-9; j_call: TRBJ1-6; clone_size: -; d_call: TRBD1; cdr3_nt: TGTGCCACCGAGGGGGCAGACCACGGTAATTCACCCCTCCACTTT; cdr3_aa: CATEGADHGNSPLHF
v_call: TRBV27; j_call: TRBJ2-2; clone_size: few; d_call: TRBD1; cdr3_nt: TGTGCCAGCAGCCCCGGGACAGCGTTCTCCGGGGAGCTGTTTTTT; cdr3_aa: CASSPGTAFSGELFF
v_call: TRBV19; j_call: TRBJ2-1; clone_size: -; d_call: -; cdr3_nt: TGTGCCAGCCGGGACGGCGGGGCGGTTCTGGATGAGCAGTTCTTC; cdr3_aa: CASRDGGAVLDEQFF
v_call: TRBV2; j_call: TRBJ2-7; clone_size: -; d_call: -; cdr3_nt: TGTGCCAGCAGCCAGGGGGGCGAGCAGTACTTC; cdr3_aa: CASSQGGEQYF
v_call: TRBV28; j_call: TRBJ2-1; clone_size: once; d_call: TRBD1; cdr3_nt: TGTGCCAGCAACCTACCGGGACAGGGGGTTATTGATGAGCAGTTCTTC; cdr3_aa: CASNLPGQGVIDEQFF
v_call: TRBV7-9; j_call: TRBJ2-5; clone_size: -; d_call: -; cdr3_nt: TGTGCCAGCAGCCAAGGAGCCGCCTTGCAAGAGACCCAGTACTTC; cdr3_aa: CASSQGAALQETQYF
v_call: TRBV19; j_call: TRBJ1-1; clone_size: -; d_call: -; cdr3_nt: TGTGCCAGTAGTATAGTCGGCCGGGCTGAAGCTTTCTTT; cdr3_aa: CASSIVGRAEAFF
v_call: TRBV10-2; j_call: TRBJ1-1; clone_size: -; d_call: TRBD1; cdr3_nt: TGCGCCATCCGGGACAGGGCTAACACTGAAGCTTTCTTT; cdr3_aa: CAIRDRANTEAFF
v_call: TRBV9; j_call: TRBJ2-7; clone_size: -; d_call: TRBD1; cdr3_nt: TGTGCCAGCAGCGTAGCTACGGGACAGGGCCCCTACGAGCAGTACTTC; cdr3_aa: CASSVATGQGPYEQYF
v_call: TRBV28; j_call: TRBJ1-2; clone_size: -; d_call: -; cdr3_nt: TGTGCCACCCTCCAGGGTGGAGCAACCTACACCTTC; cdr3_aa: CATLQGGATYTF
v_call: TRBV5-1; j_call: TRBJ2-7; clone_size: -; d_call: -; cdr3_nt: TGCGCCAGCACAGGGGAGTACGAGCAGTACTTC; cdr3_aa: CASTGEYEQYF
v_call: TRBV24-1; j_call: TRBJ1-2; clone_size: -; d_call: -; cdr3_nt: TGTGCCACCAGTCGGCAGGCCAACTATGGCTACACCTTC; cdr3_aa: CATSRQANYGYTF
v_call: TRBV7-9; j_call: TRBJ2-7; clone_size: -; d_call: -; cdr3_nt: TGTGCCAGCAGCTCAACCACAGGGACGAGGGAGCAGTACTTC; cdr3_aa: CASSSTTGTREQYF
v_call: TRBV27; j_call: TRBJ2-3; clone_size: -; d_call: TRBD2; cdr3_nt: TGTGCCAGCAGTGGACTAGCGGGGGACCTGACGCAGTATTTT; cdr3_aa: CASSGLAGDLTQYF
v_call: TRBV25-1; j_call: TRBJ1-5; clone_size: -; d_call: -; cdr3_nt: TGTGCCAGCAGTGGAGACGGGGATCAGCCCCAGCATTTT; cdr3_aa: CASSGDGDQPQHF
v_call: TRBV7-9; j_call: TRBJ1-4; clone_size: -; d_call: -; cdr3_nt: TGTGCCAGCAGCCCCTTGGGAGATGCAACTAATGAAAAACTGTTTTTT; cdr3_aa: CASSPLGDATNEKLFF
v_call: TRBV5-1; j_call: TRBJ2-1; clone_size: few; d_call: TRBD2; cdr3_nt: TGCGCCAGCAGCTTGGCCCCTAGCGGGAGGGCCGGCGATGAGCAGTTCTTC; cdr3_aa: CASSLAPSGRAGDEQFF
v_call: TRBV7-9; j_call: TRBJ1-1; clone_size: -; d_call: TRBD1; cdr3_nt: TGTGCCAGCAGCCTACGACAGGGCGGCACTGAAGCTTTCTTT; cdr3_aa: CASSLRQGGTEAFF
v_call: TRBV9; j_call: TRBJ2-7; clone_size: -; d_call: -; cdr3_nt: TGTGCCAGCAGCGTAGATCCAGGGGTCTCCTACGAGCAGTACTTC; cdr3_aa: CASSVDPGVSYEQYF
v_call: TRBV12-3/TRBV12-4; j_call: TRBJ2-1; clone_size: -; d_call: TRBD2; cdr3_nt: TGTGCCAGCAGTGGGGGAAGGGAGGGTATCCTCTTC; cdr3_aa: CASSGGREGILF
v_call: TRBV5-4; j_call: TRBJ2-6; clone_size: -; d_call: -; cdr3_nt: TGTGCCAGCAGTTTAAGCGGCAGCTCTGGGGCCAACGTCCTGACTTTC; cdr3_aa: CASSLSGSSGANVLTF
v_call: TRBV4-1; j_call: TRBJ2-7; clone_size: -; d_call: -; cdr3_nt: TGCGCCAGCAGCCAAGAGAGGACAGCGAACGAGCAGTACTTC; cdr3_aa: CASSQERTANEQYF
v_call: TRBV28; j_call: TRBJ1-2; clone_size: -; d_call: -; cdr3_nt: TGTGCCAGCTCCACCTCCCCTCGGTCCCTCTATGGCTACACCTTC; cdr3_aa: CASSTSPRSLYGYTF
v_call: TRBV11-3; j_call: TRBJ2-2; clone_size: -; d_call: -; cdr3_nt: TGTGCCAGCTCTTTCAGGGGCGGCGGGGAGCTGTTTTTT; cdr3_aa: CASSFRGGGELFF
v_call: TRBV10-2; j_call: TRBJ2-7; clone_size: -; d_call: -; cdr3_nt: TGCGCCAGCAGTGTAGCCCAACCCAACTCCTACGAGCAGTACTTC; cdr3_aa: CASSVAQPNSYEQYF
v_call: TRBV27; j_call: TRBJ2-5; clone_size: -; d_call: TRBD1; cdr3_nt: TGTGCCAGCAGTTTCTGGGGACAGGGGGCGAAAGAGACCCAGTACTTC; cdr3_aa: CASSFWGQGAKETQYF
v_call: TRBV19; j_call: TRBJ1-2; clone_size: -; d_call: TRBD1; cdr3_nt: TGTGCCAGTAGCGAGGGGGCGCGAGTTCTCGGCTACACCTTC; cdr3_aa: CASSEGARVLGYTF
v_call: TRBV4-1; j_call: TRBJ1-1; clone_size: -; d_call: -; cdr3_nt: TGCGCCAGCAGCCATCGCTCGGGAGCCACTGAAGCTTTCTTT; cdr3_aa: CASSHRSGATEAFF
v_call: TRBV7-9; j_call: TRBJ1-4; clone_size: -; d_call: TRBD1; cdr3_nt: TGTGCCAGCACCGGGGGACAGTCTGGTAATGAAAAACTGTTTTTT; cdr3_aa: CASTGGQSGNEKLFF
v_call: TRBV3-1/TRBV3-2; j_call: TRBJ1-3; clone_size: -; d_call: -; cdr3_nt: TGTGCCAGCAGCCAAGGGGAACGGGACTTCGGAAACACCATATATTTT; cdr3_aa: CASSQGERDFGNTIYF
v_call: TRBV13; j_call: TRBJ2-7; clone_size: once; d_call: -; cdr3_nt: TGTGCCAGCAGCTTAAGGTTTGGGACACCGGGCGGCTCAACCTACGAGCAGTACTTC; cdr3_aa: CASSLRFGTPGGSTYEQYF
v_call: TRBV4-3; j_call: TRBJ1-3; clone_size: once; d_call: -; cdr3_nt: TGCGCCAGCAGCCAAGAGGTCGGGAACACCATATATTTT; cdr3_aa: CASSQEVGNTIYF
v_call: TRBV5-1; j_call: TRBJ1-1; clone_size: -; d_call: -; cdr3_nt: TGCGCCAGCAATGAGGGGAGCGGGATGAACACTGAAGCTTTCTTT; cdr3_aa: CASNEGSGMNTEAFF
v_call: TRBV28; j_call: TRBJ2-1; clone_size: -; d_call: TRBD2; cdr3_nt: TGTGCCAGCAGTAAAAGCGGGAACTACAATGAGCAGTTCTTC; cdr3_aa: CASSKSGNYNEQFF
v_call: TRBV3-1/TRBV3-2; j_call: TRBJ1-3; clone_size: -; d_call: -; cdr3_nt: TGTGCCAGCAGCCAAGATCTTGGTAGGGGGGGACCTGGAAACACCATATATTTT; cdr3_aa: CASSQDLGRGGPGNTIYF